A selection of T cell receptor beta chains follows, all from one sample in a study of blood T cells in healthy people across ages. TCRdb analysed the 5' RACE reads with MiXCR anew, one entry per CDR3 protein. Altogether about 640,000 distinct CDR3 sequences are present, approximately 50% being singletons, with the ten largest covering 30% to 45%. Sequencing was performed on blood. The source is a man in his 60s in good health. Both conserved end residues are part of each CDR3. Each record gives: D gene, V gene, J gene, CDR3 protein. D genes are given only for firm matches.

d_gene: .; v_gene: TRBV20-1; j_gene: TRBJ2-5; CDR3aa: CSAPTAETQYF
d_gene: TRBD2; v_gene: TRBV7-9; j_gene: .; CDR3aa: CASSIRGLAVYQETQYF
d_gene: .; v_gene: TRBV6-6; j_gene: TRBJ2-1; CDR3aa: CASSPRIGNYNEQFF
d_gene: .; v_gene: TRBV5-1; j_gene: TRBJ2-1; CDR3aa: CASSLEVGGASYNEQFF
d_gene: .; v_gene: TRBV21-1; j_gene: TRBJ2-2; CDR3aa: CASSKGTGGDTGELFF
d_gene: .; v_gene: TRBV27; j_gene: TRBJ2-1; CDR3aa: CASSPRDTNEQFF
d_gene: .; v_gene: TRBV5-1; j_gene: TRBJ1-2; CDR3aa: CASSLGEPAPYTF
d_gene: .; v_gene: TRBV7-9; j_gene: TRBJ2-7; CDR3aa: CASSPRTVPYEQYF
d_gene: .; v_gene: TRBV10-1; j_gene: TRBJ1-2; CDR3aa: CASSPGFSYGYTF
d_gene: TRBD2; v_gene: TRBV19; j_gene: TRBJ2-1; CDR3aa: CASSMASGGYYNEQFF
d_gene: .; v_gene: TRBV29-1; j_gene: TRBJ1-2; CDR3aa: CSVVPDGTPYGYTF
d_gene: TRBD2; v_gene: TRBV7-2; j_gene: TRBJ2-3; CDR3aa: CASSLVAGREDTQYF
d_gene: .; v_gene: TRBV20-1; j_gene: TRBJ2-1; CDR3aa: CSARPRPSYNEQFF
d_gene: TRBD2; v_gene: TRBV12-3/TRBV12-4; j_gene: TRBJ2-4; CDR3aa: CASRSAGGGVAKNIQYF
d_gene: .; v_gene: TRBV11-2; j_gene: .; CDR3aa: CASSLDSADGTQYF
d_gene: TRBD2; v_gene: TRBV20-1; j_gene: TRBJ2-7; CDR3aa: CSARVASGLYEQYF
d_gene: TRBD2; v_gene: TRBV29-1; j_gene: .; CDR3aa: CSVLGLAGGLFGNEQYF
d_gene: .; v_gene: TRBV3-1; j_gene: TRBJ2-3; CDR3aa: CASSQGDTQYF
d_gene: .; v_gene: TRBV20-1; j_gene: TRBJ1-5; CDR3aa: CSARGGQGHQPQHF
d_gene: TRBD2; v_gene: TRBV20-1; j_gene: TRBJ2-1; CDR3aa: CSARDLERGGRNEQFF
d_gene: .; v_gene: TRBV7-2; j_gene: TRBJ2-7; CDR3aa: CASNLAGTSSYEQYF
d_gene: .; v_gene: TRBV6-6; j_gene: TRBJ2-1; CDR3aa: CASSPGVWGHRNEQFF
d_gene: TRBD2; v_gene: TRBV14; j_gene: TRBJ2-1; CDR3aa: CASSETSGRDLSGEQFF
d_gene: .; v_gene: TRBV11-2; j_gene: TRBJ2-5; CDR3aa: CASSLAETYQETQYF